The following is a T cell receptor (beta chain) sequence with its context. Antigen: not known. The table came from immunoSEQ multiplex PCR; TCRdb's copy has only in-frame clones and leaves some out. The sample yields 90,000 to 130,000 clones, about three quarters seen once. The data stem from a study of PD-1 blockade in mismatch repair-deficient tumors. Overall study: Patients had approximately 11 mismatch repair-deficient cancer types, all previously treated and progressing.

General observations from the study: Tumor-resident clones, often undetectable pretreatment in blood, expanded then contracted after pembrolizumab.

The TCR-sequenced patients were a few responders to pembrolizumab. CDR3 length: 15 amino acids. With 4 bases clipped from V and 2 bases from J, the junction kept 7 bases outside the gene matches. Germline V gene sequence: CDR1 SGHTA, CDR2 FQGNSA. The sequences come from peripheral blood, collected about 60 weeks after starting pembrolizumab. This chain joins TRBV7-2 and TRBJ2-5; 7 bases map to TRBD1. The TCR originated in an adult with mismatch repair-deficient cancer. The DNA of the CDR3 is TGTGCCAGCAGCTACCAGACAGGGCCACAAGAGACCCAGTACTTC. Translated: CASSYQTGPQETQYF.